This T cell receptor (beta chain) was captured by sequencing in a study of CD8+ T cells in alopecia areata. Study results and limitations: Higher clonality was seen in lesional scalp than in normal scalp, especially in alopecia totalis/universalis.

Reverse transcribed after extraction, RNA yielded cDNA as the sequencing template. Repertoires were generated with immunoSEQ multiplex PCR, while TCRdb's copy carries only in-frame clones and drops some. The sample comprises tens of thousands of clones, more than 40% of which are singletons, and roughly a sixth rests with the top ten. This clone appeared a few times. The antigen is not known. The germline V and J ends were trimmed by 2 bases and 4 bases, with 5 bases remaining between them. Germline V gives CDR1 GTSNPN, CDR2 SVGIG (reference sequence). The CDR3 is 12 residues long. The chain is built from TRBV30 and TRBJ2-2, with unresolved D. The TCR sequence derives from a human donor with alopecia areata. The specimen was CD8+ T cells sorted from blood, collected at week 0. CDR3 sequence reads: CAWSSPTGELFF. The CDR3, as DNA: TGTGCCTGGAGTTCCCCCACCGGGGAGCTGTTTTTT.